This TCR beta chain is from a study of cytomegalovirus exposure and HLA in healthy donors. Regarding the study as a whole: Among donors in an Asian-associated ancestry cluster, a later analysis reportedly found fewer N-insertions than the roughly 670-donor mean. The authors later found TCR association rates varying by HLA locus, with DRB1 most and HLA-C fewest.

Germline CDR1 is LGHNA and CDR2 is YSLEER. The CDR3 is 15 amino acids. After removal of 1 base from V and 3 bases from J, the junction contained 5 bases not matched to a gene. PCR used 60 Vbeta primers and 13 Jbeta primers. Only in-frame clones appear in the TCRdb table, and some are missing; sequencing was by immunoSEQ multiplex PCR. The sample contains roughly 180,000 clones, over 75% of which appear only once. This clone was found once. Its antigen is unidentified. The sequence derives from a man between 45 and 60 years old in good health and CMV-seropositive. The J gene is TRBJ2-7, the V gene TRBV4-3; 8 bases agree with TRBD1. Sequenced sample: PBMCs. The CDR3 coding sequence is TGCGCCAGCAGCCAAGGAAGGGACAGGAACTACGAGCAGTACTTC. Translated, it gives CASSQGRDRNYEQYF.